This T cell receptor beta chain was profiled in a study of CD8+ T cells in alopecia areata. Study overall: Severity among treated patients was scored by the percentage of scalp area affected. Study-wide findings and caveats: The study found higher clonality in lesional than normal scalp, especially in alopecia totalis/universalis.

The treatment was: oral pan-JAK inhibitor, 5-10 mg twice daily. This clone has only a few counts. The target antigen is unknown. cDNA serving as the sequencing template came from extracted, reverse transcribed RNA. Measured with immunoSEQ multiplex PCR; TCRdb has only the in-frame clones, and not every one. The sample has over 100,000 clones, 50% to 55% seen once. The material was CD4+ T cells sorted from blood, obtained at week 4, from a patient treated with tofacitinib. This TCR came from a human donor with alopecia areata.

The CDR3 region is CSVEDPTGNKNIQYF. In nucleotides, the CDR3 is TGCAGCGTTGAAGACCCGACAGGGAACAAAAACATTCAGTACTTC. The chain joins TRBV29-1 to TRBJ2-4; 7 nucleotides agree with TRBD1. Germline V gene sequence: CDR1 SQVTM, CDR2 ANQGSEA. With V trimmed by 0 bases and J by 3 bases, 5 bases remained unmatched. The CDR3 length is 15 residues.